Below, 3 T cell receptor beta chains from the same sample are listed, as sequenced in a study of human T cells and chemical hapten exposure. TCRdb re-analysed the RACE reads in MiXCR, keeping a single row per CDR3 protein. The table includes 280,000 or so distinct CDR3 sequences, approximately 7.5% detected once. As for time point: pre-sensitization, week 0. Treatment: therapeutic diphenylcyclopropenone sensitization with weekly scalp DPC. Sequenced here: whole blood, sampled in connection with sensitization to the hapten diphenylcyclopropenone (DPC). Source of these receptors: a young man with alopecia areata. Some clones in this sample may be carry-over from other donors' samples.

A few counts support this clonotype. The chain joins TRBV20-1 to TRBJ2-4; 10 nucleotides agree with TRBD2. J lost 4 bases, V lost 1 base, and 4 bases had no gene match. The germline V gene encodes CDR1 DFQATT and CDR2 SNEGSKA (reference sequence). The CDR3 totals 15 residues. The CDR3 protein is CSARGTSGLKNIQYF. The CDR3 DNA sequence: TGCAGTGCTAGAGGGACTAGCGGACTTAAAAACATTCAGTACTTC.

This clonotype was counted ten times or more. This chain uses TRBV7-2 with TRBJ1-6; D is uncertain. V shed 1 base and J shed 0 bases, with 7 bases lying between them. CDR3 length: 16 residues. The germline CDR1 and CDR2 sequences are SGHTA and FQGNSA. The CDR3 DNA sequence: TGTGCCAGCAGCTTAGTTCCGAACTCCTATAATTCACCCCTCCACTTT. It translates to CASSLVPNSYNSPLHF.

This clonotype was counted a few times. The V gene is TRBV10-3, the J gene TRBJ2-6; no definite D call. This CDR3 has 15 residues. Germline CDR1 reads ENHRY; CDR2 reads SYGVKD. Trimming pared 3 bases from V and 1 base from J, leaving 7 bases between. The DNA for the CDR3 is TGTGCCATCAGTGAAGACCGTTCTGGGGCCAACGTCCTGACTTTC. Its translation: CAISEDRSGANVLTF.